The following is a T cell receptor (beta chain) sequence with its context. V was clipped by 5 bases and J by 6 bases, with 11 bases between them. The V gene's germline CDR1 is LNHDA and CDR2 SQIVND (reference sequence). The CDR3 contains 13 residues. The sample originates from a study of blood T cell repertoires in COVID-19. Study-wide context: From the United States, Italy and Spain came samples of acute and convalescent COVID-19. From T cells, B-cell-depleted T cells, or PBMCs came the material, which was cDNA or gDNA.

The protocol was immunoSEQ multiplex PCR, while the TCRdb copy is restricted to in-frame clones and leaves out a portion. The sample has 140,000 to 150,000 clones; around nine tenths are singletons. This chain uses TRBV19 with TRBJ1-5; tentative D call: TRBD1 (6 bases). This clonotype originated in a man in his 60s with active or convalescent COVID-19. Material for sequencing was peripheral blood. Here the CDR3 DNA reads TGTGCCAGTAGTGTCCAGGGGAGTCAGCCCCAGCATTTT. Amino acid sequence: CASSVQGSQPQHF.